This entry is about one T cell receptor beta chain. What it recognizes is unknown. The sample is drawn from a study of naive and memory T cell subsets. Germline V gene sequence: CDR1 MNHNY, CDR2 SVGAGI (reference sequence). V lost 7 bases and J lost 6; bases outside the gene matches: 11. This CDR3 has 16 residues. Study-level results: In naive cells, over 90% of TCR sequences were seen only once. Gini index rose across naive, CM, EM and EMRA in CD4 and CD8.

Overnight CMV lysate stimulation of fresh PBMCs defined donor CMV status by CD4+ IFNgamma. Cells stained for CD3, CD4, CD8, CD45RA and CD27 were sorted into four subsets. Both TRBC1 and TRBC2 were covered by a beta constant-region primer of two equimolar oligonucleotides. Ligated cDNA was amplified by four rounds of PCR with nested alpha and beta constant-region primers and SP2. Each CDR3 protein is one row after TCRdb ran MiXCR on the UMI-ligation and nested PCR reads. The top ten hold roughly 20% of the sample, which has about 23,000 distinct CDR3 sequences, over 7% seen once. The rearrangement joins TRBV6-6 to TRBJ2-2, with TRBD1 matching 10 bases. The TCR sequence derives from a human donor in good health. Sequencing input: central memory CD8+ T cells from blood. The CDR3 sequence is CASIPPGQGFPGELFF. In nucleotides, the CDR3 is TGTGCCAGCATCCCGCCGGGACAGGGGTTTCCCGGGGAGCTGTTTTTT.